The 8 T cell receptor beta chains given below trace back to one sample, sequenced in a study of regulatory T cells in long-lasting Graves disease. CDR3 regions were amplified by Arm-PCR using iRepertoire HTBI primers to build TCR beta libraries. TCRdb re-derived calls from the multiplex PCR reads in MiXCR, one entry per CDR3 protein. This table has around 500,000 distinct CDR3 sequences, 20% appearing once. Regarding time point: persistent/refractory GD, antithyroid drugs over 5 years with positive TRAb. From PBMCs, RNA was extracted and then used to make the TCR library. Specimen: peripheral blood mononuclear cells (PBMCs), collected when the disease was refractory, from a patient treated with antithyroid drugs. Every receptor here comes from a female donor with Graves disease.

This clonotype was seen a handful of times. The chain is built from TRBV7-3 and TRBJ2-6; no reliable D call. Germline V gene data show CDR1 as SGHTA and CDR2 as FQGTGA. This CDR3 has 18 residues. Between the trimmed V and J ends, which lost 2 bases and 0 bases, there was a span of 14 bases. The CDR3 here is CASSLEAGFISGANVLTF. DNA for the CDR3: TGTGCCAGCAGCTTAGAAGCAGGTTTCATCTCTGGGGCCAACGTCCTGACTTTC.

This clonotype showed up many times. The CDR3 DNA reads TGTGCCAGCGATCCAACCGGGACAGGGGTAAATGAGCAGTTCTTC. Translating it yields CASDPTGTGVNEQFF. V usage is TRBV28 and J usage is TRBJ2-1; 10 nucleotides line up with TRBD1. V shed 8 bases, J shed 7 bases, and the junction held 11 bases outside the gene matches. The CDR3 is 15 residues long. Looked up from germline, CDR1 is MDHEN and CDR2 is SYDVKM.

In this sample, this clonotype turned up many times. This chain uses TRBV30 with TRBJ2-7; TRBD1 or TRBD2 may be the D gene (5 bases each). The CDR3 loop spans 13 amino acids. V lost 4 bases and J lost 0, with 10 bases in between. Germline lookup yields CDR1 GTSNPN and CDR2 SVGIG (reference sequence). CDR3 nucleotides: TGTGCCTGGACTCGGGACCCCTCCTACGAGCAGTACTTC. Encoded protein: CAWTRDPSYEQYF.

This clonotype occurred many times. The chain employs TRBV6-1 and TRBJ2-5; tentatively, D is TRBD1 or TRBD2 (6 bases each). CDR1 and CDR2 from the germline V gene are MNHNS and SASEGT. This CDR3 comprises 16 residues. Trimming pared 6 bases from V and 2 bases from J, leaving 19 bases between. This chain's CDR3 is CASSHDWRGVQETQYF. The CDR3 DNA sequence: TGTGCCAGCAGCCACGACTGGAGGGGGGTGCAAGAGACCCAGTACTTC.

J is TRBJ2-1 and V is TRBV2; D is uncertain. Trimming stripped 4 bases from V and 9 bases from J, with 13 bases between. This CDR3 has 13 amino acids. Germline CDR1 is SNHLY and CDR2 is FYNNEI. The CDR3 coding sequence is TGTGCCAGCAGTGCCCTACTTTTTCGTGAGCAGTTCTTC. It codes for CASSALLFREQFF.

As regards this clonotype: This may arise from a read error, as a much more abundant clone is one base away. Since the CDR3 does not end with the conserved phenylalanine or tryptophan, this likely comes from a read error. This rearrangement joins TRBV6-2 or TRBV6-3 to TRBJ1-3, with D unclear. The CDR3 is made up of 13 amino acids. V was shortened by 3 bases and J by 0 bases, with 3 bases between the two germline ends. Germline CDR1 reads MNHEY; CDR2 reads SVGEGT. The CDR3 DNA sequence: TGTGCCAGCAGTTATTCCTCTGGAAACACCATATATCTT. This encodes CASSYSSGNTIYL.

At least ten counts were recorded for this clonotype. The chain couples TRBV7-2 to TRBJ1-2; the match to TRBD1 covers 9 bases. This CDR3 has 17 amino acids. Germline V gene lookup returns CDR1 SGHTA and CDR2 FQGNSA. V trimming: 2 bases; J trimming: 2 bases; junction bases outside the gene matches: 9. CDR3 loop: CASSLTGGDLLNYGYTF. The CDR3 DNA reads TGTGCCAGCAGCTTAACAGGGGGCGACCTCTTAAACTATGGCTACACCTTC. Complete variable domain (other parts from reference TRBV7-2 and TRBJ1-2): GAGVSQSPSNKVTEKGKDVELRCDPISGHTALYWYRQSLGQGLEFLIYFQGNSAPDKSGLPSDRFSAERTGGSVSTLTIQRTQQEDSAVYLCASSLTGGDLLNYGYTFGSGTRLTVV.

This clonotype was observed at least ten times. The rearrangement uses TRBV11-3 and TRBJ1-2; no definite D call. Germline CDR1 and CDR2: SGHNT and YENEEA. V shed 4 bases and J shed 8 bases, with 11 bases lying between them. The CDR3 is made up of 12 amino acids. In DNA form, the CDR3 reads TGTGCCAGCAGCTCTGGACCGAGCGGCTACACCTTC. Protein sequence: CASSSGPSGYTF.